This T cell receptor beta chain was sequenced for a study of post-analysis software for immune sequencing data. To note about this clonotype: Its cognate antigen is unknown.

In germline, CDR1 is KGHDR, CDR2 SFDVKD. The CDR3 contains 17 residues. V was clipped by 1 base and J by 5 bases; unmatched bases: 10. Findings of the study overall: Five or six TRBV segments, TRBV5-6, TRBV5-1 and TRBV20-1 among them, were found more frequent in patients than controls.

The authors incorporated unique molecular identifiers into the TCR beta cDNA libraries. TCRdb redid the calling of the PCR reads with MiXCR, one entry per CDR3 protein. The table has about 460,000 distinct CDR3 sequences, over 35% seen once. The chain has TRBV24-1 and TRBJ2-5; 9 bases fit TRBD1. Source material: blood. The sequence derives from a girl aged 10-17 years with multiple sclerosis. As DNA, the CDR3 is TGTGCCACCAGTGATTTCCGGGACAGGGAGGATATCGAGACCCAGTACTTC. It yields the protein CATSDFRDREDIETQYF.